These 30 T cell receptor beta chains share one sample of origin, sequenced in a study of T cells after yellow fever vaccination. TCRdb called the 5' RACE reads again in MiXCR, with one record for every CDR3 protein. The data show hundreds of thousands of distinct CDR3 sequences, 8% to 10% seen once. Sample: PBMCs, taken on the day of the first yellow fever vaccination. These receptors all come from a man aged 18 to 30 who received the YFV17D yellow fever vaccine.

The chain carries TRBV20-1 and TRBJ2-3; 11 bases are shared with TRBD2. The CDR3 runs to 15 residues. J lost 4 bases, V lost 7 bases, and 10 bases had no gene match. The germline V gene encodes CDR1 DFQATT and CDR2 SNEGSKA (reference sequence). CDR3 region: CSVLIAGGRADTQYF. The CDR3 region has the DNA TGCAGTGTCCTGATAGCGGGGGGGCGGGCAGATACGCAGTATTTT.

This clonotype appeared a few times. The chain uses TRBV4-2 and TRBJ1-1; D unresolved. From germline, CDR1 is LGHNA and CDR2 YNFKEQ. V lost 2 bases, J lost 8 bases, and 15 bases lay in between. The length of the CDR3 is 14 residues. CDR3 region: CASSQTPEQGEAFF. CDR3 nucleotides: TGTGCCAGCAGCCAAACACCCGAGCAAGGGGAAGCTTTCTTT.

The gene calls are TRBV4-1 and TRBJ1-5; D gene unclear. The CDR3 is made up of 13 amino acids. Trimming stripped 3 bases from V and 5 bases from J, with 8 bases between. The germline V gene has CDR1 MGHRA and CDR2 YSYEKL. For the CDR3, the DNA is TGCGCCAGCAGCCAGGGGAACGATCAGCCCCAGCATTTT. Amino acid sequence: CASSQGNDQPQHF.

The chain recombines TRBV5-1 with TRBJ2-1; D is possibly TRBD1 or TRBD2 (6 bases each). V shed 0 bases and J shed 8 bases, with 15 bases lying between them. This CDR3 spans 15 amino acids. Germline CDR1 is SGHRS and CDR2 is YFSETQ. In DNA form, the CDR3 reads TGCGCCAGCAGCTTGGTCTACCGGGGGCGCCATGAGCAGTTCTTC. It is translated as CASSLVYRGRHEQFF.

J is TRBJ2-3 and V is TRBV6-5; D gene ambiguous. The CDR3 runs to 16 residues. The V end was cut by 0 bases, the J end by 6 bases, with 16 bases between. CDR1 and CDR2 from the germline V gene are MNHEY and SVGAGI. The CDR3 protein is CASSYSMAPPVDTQYF. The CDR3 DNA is TGTGCCAGCAGTTACTCGATGGCCCCCCCCGTGGATACGCAGTATTTT.

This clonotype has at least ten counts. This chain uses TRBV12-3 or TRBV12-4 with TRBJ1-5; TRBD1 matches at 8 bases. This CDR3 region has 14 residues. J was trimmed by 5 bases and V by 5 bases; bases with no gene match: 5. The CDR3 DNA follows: TGTGCCAGCAGTCCAGGACAGGGTTATCAGCCCCAGCATTTT. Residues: CASSPGQGYQPQHF.

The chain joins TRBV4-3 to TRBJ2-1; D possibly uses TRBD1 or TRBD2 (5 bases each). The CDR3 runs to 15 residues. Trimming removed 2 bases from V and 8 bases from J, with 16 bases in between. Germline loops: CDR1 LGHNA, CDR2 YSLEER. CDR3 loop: CASSQRDGLIYEQFF. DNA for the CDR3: TGCGCCAGCAGCCAACGGGACGGGTTGATCTATGAGCAGTTCTTC.

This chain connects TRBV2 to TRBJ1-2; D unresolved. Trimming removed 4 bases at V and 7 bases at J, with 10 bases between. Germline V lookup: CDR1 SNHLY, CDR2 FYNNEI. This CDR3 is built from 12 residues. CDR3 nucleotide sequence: TGTGCCAGCAGTGTAGAGAAGGTTGGCTACACCTTC. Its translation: CASSVEKVGYTF.

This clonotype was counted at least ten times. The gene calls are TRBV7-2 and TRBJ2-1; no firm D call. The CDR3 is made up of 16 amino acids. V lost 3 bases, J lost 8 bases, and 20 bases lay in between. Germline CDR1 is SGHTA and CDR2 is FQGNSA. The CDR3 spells CASSFPDKGWYDEQFF. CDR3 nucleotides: TGTGCCAGCAGCTTCCCTGACAAAGGGTGGTACGATGAGCAGTTCTTC.

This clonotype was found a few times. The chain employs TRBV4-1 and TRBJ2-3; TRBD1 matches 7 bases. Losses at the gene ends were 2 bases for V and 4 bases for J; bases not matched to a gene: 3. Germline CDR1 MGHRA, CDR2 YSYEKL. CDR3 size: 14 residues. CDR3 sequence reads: CASSQKGASDTQYF. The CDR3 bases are TGCGCCAGCAGCCAAAAGGGGGCCTCAGATACGCAGTATTTT.

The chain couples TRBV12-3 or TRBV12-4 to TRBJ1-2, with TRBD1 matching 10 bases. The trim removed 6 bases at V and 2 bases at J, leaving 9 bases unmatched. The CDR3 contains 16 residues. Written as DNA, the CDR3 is TGTGCCAGCAGAACCGGGACAGGGGCGACAAACTATGGCTACACCTTC. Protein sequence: CASRTGTGATNYGYTF.

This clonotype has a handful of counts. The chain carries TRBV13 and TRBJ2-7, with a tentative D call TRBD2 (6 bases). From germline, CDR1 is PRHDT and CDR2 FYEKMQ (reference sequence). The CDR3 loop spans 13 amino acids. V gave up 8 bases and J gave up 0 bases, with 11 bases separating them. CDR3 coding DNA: TGTGCCAGCCGCCGGCGGGACTCCTACGAGCAGTACTTC. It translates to CASRRRDSYEQYF. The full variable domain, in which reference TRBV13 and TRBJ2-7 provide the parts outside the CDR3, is AAGVIQSPRHLIKEKRETATLKCYPIPRHDTVYWYQQGPGQDPQFLISFYEKMQSDKGSIPDRFSAQQFSDYHSELNMSSLELGDSALYFCASRRRDSYEQYFGPGTRLTVT.

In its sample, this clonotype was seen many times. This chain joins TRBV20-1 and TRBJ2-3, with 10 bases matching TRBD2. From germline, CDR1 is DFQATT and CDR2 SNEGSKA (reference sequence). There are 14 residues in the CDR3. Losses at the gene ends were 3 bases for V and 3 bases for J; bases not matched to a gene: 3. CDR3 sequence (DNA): TGCAGTGCTAGGCCGGGACTAGCGACAGATACGCAGTATTTT. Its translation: CSARPGLATDTQYF.

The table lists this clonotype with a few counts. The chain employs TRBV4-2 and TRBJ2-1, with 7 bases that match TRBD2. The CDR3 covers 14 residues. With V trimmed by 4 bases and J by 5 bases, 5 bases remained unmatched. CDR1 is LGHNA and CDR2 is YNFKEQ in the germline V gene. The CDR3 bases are TGTGCCAGCAGCCGAATGGGGGGGAACAATGAGCAGTTCTTC. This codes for CASSRMGGNNEQFF.

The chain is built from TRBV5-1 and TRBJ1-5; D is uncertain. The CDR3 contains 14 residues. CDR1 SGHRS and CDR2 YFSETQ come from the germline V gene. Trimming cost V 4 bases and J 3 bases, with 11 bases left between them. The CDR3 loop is CASSPDGLNQPQHF. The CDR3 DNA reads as TGCGCCAGCAGCCCGGACGGACTCAATCAGCCCCAGCATTTT. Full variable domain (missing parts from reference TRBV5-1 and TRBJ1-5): KAGVTQTPRYLIKTRGQQVTLSCSPISGHRSVSWYQQTPGQGLQFLFEYFSETQRNKGNFPGRFSGRQFSNSRSEMNVSTLELGDSALYLCASSPDGLNQPQHFGDGTRLSIL.

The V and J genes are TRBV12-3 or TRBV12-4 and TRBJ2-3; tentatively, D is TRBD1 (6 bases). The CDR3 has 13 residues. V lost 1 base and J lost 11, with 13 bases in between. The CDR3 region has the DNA TGTGCCAGCAGTTTAGGGGGGCCGGGACAGCAGTATTTT. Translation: CASSLGGPGQQYF.

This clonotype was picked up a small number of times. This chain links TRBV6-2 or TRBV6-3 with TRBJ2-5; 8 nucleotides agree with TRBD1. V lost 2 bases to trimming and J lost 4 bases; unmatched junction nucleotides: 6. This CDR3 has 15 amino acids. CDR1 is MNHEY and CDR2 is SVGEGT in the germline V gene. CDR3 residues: CASSYPPTGVETQYF. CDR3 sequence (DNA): TGTGCCAGCAGTTACCCCCCGACAGGGGTAGAGACCCAGTACTTC.

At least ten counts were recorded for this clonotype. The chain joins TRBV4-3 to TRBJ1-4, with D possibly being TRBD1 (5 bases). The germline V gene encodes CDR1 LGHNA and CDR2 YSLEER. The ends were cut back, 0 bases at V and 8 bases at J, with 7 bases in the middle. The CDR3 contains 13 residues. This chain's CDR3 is CASSQDGGEKLFF. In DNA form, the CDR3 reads TGCGCCAGCAGCCAAGATGGGGGAGAAAAACTGTTTTTT.

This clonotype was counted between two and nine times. The CDR3 is CASSQETGASYEQYF. The CDR3 DNA reads as TGCGCCAGCAGCCAAGAGACAGGGGCCAGCTACGAGCAGTACTTC. This chain links TRBV4-1 with TRBJ2-7, with 8 bases fitting TRBD1. V was pared by 0 bases and J by 3 bases, with 4 bases of the junction left unmatched. CDR1 MGHRA and CDR2 YSYEKL come from the germline V gene. The length of the CDR3 is 15 residues.

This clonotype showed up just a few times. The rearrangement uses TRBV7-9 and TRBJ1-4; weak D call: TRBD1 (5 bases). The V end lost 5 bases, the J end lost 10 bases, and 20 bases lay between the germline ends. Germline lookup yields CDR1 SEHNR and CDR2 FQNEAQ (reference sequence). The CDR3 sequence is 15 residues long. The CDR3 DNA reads TGTGCCAGCAGCGAAAGGGGCTCTTCTCCGGGAAAACTGTTTTTT. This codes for CASSERGSSPGKLFF. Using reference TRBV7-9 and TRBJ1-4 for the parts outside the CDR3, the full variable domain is DTGVSQNPRHKITKRGQNVTFRCDPISEHNRLYWYRQTLGQGPEFLTYFQNEAQLEKSRLLSDRFSAERPKGSFSTLEIQRTEQGDSAMYLCASSERGSSPGKLFFGSGTQLSVL.

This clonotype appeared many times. In DNA, the CDR3 is TGCGCCAGCAGTGAGTCGATCCCCATTAACACCGGGGAGCTGTTTTTT. This codes for CASSESIPINTGELFF. V usage is TRBV10-1 and J usage is TRBJ2-2; D is undetermined. This CDR3 is built from 16 residues. Trimming shortened V by 0 bases and J by 2 bases, and 10 bases separated the two germline ends. Germline CDR1 reads WNHNN; CDR2 reads SYGVQD (reference sequence).

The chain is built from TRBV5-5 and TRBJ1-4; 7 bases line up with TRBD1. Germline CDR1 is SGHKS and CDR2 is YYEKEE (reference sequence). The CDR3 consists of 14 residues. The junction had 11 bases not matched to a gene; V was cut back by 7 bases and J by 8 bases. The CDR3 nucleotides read TGTGCCAGCGACTCGAGGCAGGGGGGCGAAAAACTGTTTTTT. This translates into CASDSRQGGEKLFF.

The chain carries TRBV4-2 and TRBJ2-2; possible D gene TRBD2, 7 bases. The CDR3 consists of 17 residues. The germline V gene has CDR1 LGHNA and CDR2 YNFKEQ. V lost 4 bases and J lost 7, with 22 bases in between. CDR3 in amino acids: CASSPGVGGPQIGELFF. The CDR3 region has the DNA TGTGCCAGCAGCCCCGGGGTGGGGGGGCCGCAGATCGGGGAGCTGTTTTTT.

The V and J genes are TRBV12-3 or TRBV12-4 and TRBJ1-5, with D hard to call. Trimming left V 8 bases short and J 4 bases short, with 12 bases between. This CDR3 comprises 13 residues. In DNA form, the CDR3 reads TGTGCCAGCTCACCGGGTCGGAATCAGCCCCAGCATTTT. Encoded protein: CASSPGRNQPQHF.

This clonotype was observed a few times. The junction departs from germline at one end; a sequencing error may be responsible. The CDR3 loop reads CASSLDKGIGTGELFF. In DNA form, the CDR3 reads TGTGCTAGCAGCTTAGACAAGGGGATAGGCACCGGGGAGCTGTTTTTT. The rearrangement links TRBV7-7 to TRBJ2-2; D is possibly TRBD1 (5 bases). CDR1 is SSHAT, CDR2 FNYEAQ, per germline (reference sequence). The CDR3 extends over 16 amino acids.

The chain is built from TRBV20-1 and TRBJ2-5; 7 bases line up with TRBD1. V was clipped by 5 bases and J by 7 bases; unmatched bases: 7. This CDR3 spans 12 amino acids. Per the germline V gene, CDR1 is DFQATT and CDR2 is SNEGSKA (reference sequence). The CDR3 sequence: CSAEQGLGTQYF. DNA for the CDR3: TGCAGTGCTGAACAGGGGTTAGGGACCCAGTACTTC.

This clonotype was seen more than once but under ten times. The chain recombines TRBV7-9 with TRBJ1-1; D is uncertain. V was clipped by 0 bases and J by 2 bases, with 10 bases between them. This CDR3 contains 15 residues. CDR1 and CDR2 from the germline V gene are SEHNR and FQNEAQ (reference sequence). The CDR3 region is CASSLALGANTEAFF. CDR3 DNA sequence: TGTGCCAGCAGCTTAGCGTTGGGCGCAAACACTGAAGCTTTCTTT.

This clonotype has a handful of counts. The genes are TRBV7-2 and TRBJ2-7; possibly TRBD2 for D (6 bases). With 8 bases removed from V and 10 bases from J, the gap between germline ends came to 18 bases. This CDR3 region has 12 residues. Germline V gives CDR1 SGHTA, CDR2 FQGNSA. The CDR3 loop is CASEAAGTEQYF. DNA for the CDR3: TGTGCCAGCGAGGCCGCCGGGACTGAACAGTACTTC.

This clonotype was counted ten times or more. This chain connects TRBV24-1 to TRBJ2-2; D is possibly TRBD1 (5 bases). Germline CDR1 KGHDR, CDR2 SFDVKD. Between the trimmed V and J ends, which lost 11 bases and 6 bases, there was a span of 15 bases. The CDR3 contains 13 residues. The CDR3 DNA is TGTGCCAACCTCTTGACAGCCTCCGGGGAGCTGTTTTTT. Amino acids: CANLLTASGELFF.

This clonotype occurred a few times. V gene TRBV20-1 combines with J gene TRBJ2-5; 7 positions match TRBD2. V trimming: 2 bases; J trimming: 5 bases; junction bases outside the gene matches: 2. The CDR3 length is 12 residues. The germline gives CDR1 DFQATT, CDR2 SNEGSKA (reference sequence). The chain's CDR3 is CSARKLAETQYF. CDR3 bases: TGCAGTGCTAGAAAACTAGCGGAGACCCAGTACTTC.